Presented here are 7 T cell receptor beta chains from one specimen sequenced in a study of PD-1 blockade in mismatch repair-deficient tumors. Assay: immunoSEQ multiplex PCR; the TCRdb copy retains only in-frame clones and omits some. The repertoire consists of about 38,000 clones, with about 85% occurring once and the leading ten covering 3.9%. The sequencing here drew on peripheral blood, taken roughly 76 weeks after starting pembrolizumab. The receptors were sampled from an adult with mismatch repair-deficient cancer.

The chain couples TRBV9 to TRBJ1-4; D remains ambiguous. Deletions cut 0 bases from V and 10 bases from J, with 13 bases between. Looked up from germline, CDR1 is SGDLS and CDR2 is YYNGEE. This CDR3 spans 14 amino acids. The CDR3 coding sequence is TGTGCCAGCAGCGTAGAAGGGCCCCAGCGAAAACTGTTTTTT. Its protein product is CASSVEGPQRKLFF. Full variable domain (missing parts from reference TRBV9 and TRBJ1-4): DSGVTQTPKHLITATGQRVTLRCSPRSGDLSVYWYQQSLDQGLQFLIQYYNGEERAKGNILERFSAQQFPDLHSELNLSSLELGDSALYFCASSVEGPQRKLFFGSGTQLSVL.

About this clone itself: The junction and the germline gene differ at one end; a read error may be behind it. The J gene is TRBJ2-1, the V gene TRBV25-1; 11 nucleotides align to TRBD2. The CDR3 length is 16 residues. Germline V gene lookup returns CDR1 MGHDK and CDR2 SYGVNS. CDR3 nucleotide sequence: TGTGCCAGCAGTGACGGACTAGCGGGTTCCTACAATGAGCAGCTCTTC. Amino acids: CASSDGLAGSYNEQLF.

The CDR3 bases are TGTGCCAGCAGCCAGTTGCGGGTCGTTAGCACAGATACGCAGTATTTT. Protein sequence: CASSQLRVVSTDTQYF. The chain recombines TRBV14 with TRBJ2-3, with D tentatively TRBD2 (5 bases). Germline V gene data show CDR1 as SGHDN and CDR2 as FVKESK. CDR3 size: 16 residues. Trimming shortened V by 3 bases and J by 0 bases, and 13 bases separated the two germline ends.

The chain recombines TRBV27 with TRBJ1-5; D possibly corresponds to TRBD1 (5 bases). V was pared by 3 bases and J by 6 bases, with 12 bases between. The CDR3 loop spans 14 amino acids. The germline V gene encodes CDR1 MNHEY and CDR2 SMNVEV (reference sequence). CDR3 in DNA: TGTGCCAGCAGTTTCAAAGGGGACGGTCAGCCCCAGCATTTT. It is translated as CASSFKGDGQPQHF.

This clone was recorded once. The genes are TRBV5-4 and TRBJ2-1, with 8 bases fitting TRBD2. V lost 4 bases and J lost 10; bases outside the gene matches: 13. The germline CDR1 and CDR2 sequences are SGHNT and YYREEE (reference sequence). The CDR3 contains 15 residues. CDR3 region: CASSRGGLAGKEQFF. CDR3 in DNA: TGTGCCAGCAGCCGCGGTGGACTAGCCGGGAAGGAGCAGTTCTTC.

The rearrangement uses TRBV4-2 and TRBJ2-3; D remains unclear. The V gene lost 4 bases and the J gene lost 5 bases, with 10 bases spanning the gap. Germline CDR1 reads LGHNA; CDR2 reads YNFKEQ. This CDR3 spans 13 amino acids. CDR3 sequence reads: CASSRLMGDTQYF. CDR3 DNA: TGTGCCAGCAGCCGGTTGATGGGAGATACGCAGTATTTT.

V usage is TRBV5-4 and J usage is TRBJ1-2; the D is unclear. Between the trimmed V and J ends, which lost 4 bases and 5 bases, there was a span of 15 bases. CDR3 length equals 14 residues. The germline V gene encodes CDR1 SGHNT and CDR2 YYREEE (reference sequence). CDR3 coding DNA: TGTGCCAGCAGCCCACGGTCATTAAGATATGGCTACACCTTC. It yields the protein CASSPRSLRYGYTF.